This T cell receptor (beta chain) originates from a study of naive and memory T cell subsets (dated by TCRdb to 2016 to 2017). About the study as a whole: An open-source, UMI-based TCR alpha and beta sequencing pipeline was applied to sorted naive and memory peripheral blood T cell subsets. RNA was DNase-treated and reverse transcribed with TCR constant-region primers, mostly using SuperScript III. IgG serology results and the functional CMV T cell responses were in complete agreement.

What the work shows at the level of the full study, not this receptor alone: Once error correction was done, more than 90% of naive TCR sequences showed up just once, which made the naive abundance distributions much steeper than those of the memory subsets. Naive repertoires, especially CD8, contained a few larger clonotypes, possibly memory cells re-expressing CD45RA. The repertoire findings for the naive and memory subsets could not be validated, as no ground truth was available. In both CD4 and CD8 cells, a rise in Gini index and a fall in Shannon and inverse Simpson diversity were observed from naive through CM, EM and EMRA. RNA-based TCR counts may be influenced by expression changes linked to T cell activation and differentiation. TCR abundance followed a power law with an exponent that was different for naive and memory subsets but consistent across the three individuals. A clonotype was defined as a single alpha or beta chain sequence rather than as a paired alpha/beta receptor.

Library method: UMI-ligation and nested PCR. An equimolar mix of two oligonucleotides covering both TRBC1 and TRBC2 was used as the beta constant-region primer. Four rounds of PCR were used to amplify ligated cDNA, with nested alpha and beta constant-region primers being used together with the SP2 primer. T4 RNA ligase 1 ligated a single-stranded oligonucleotide carrying the SP2 primer and a 12-nucleotide UMI to the cDNA 3' end. Incubation of the ligation reaction lasted about 18-25 hours at 16 degrees C. PCR2 was typically run as a SYBR Green qPCR and stopped at a predetermined threshold to prevent over-amplification. Apart from the first purification, every purification step used Agencourt AMPure XP magnetic beads. Library amounts were measured by Qubit and library quality was assessed on a TapeStation, where the main peak was expected at around 650 bp. Pooled libraries were sequenced on an Illumina MiSeq with v2 2x251 paired-end kits, typically giving about 0.85-2 million reads per sample. Each sample was pooled at 4 to 5 nM, and roughly 4.5-7% PhiX was included to help cluster recognition. Per the authors' processing: FASTQ reads processed by Demultiplexor were assigned V and J genes by Decombinator through tag matching that tolerated a single base-pair mismatch. Collapsinator used UMIs to correct both sequencing errors and frequency errors arising from PCR heterogeneity. TCRs were translated and CDR3s were extracted from the conserved cysteine to the FGXG phenylalanine by CDR3Translator, with non-productive sequences being flagged. Gini, Shannon entropy and inverse Simpson indices were calculated on repertoires that had been subsampled to equal numbers of UMI-defined TCRs. Within the linear range, a power law was fitted by maximum likelihood to the distributions of clonotype abundance. For one naive CD8 sample, the pipeline and MIGEC produced similar UMI counts, unique TCR numbers and clonal distributions. One analysis removed from the naive repertoire any naive TCRs that were also present in any memory subset from the same donor. A set of approximately 6,800 CMV-associated CDR3 sequences, compiled from VDJdb and a published dataset, was used to search the repertoires. The raw public reads went through TCRdb reprocessing: fastp at Q25, MiXCR clone calling, in-frame beta chains kept. Identical CDR3 protein sequences are pooled into one entry, listed with their most common genes and DNA. TCRdb assigned the V and J calls; the authors' analysis was not used. The sample records about 140,000 distinct CDR3 sequences, 15% to 25% of which are singletons. 0.6% to 0.7% of the sample rests with the top ten.

TCR alpha and beta chain libraries were amplified separately from the second PCR step onward. To determine each donor's CMV status, fresh PBMCs were stimulated overnight with CMV viral lysate, and IFNgamma production from CD4+ T cells was then assessed. Using Miltenyi beads, CD4 T cells were first positively selected, and CD8 T cells were then positively selected from the CD4-negative fraction. After staining for CD3, CD4, CD8, CD45RA, CD27 and a live/dead dye, cells were sorted on a BD Aria II into four subsets based on CD45RA and CD27. A few healthy volunteers provided blood, and each donor's sample was split into CD4 and CD8 T cells and then further divided into four differentiation subsets. Around 130 ml of peripheral blood was taken from each donor, and PBMC were separated by density-gradient centrifugation on Ficoll-Paque PLUS. Sorted cells were lysed in RLT buffer, and RNA was extracted with a Qiagen RNeasy kit and stored at -80°C.

About this clonotype: Its recognized antigen is unknown. Per-base qualities were not stored, and no clone one base away is much larger.

CDR1 and CDR2 are drawn from the germline V gene: SNHLY, FYNNEI. There are 14 amino acids in the CDR3, from cysteine to phenylalanine inclusive. The retained sequence is limited to the CDR3, 42 bases, with the frame set at the first base. Germline trimming amounts to 6 bases on V and 1 base on J, with 6 as the count of junction bases outside the gene matches. This TCR came from a human donor in good health. The chain employs TRBV2 and TRBJ2-7; 7 nucleotides in the junction match TRBD1. The material sequenced was naive CD8+ T cells from blood. The cell subset or site label corresponds to: naive T cells, CD45RA high CD27+. The DNA is as follows: TGTGCCAGCAGCGATGACAGGGTGTCCTACGAGCAGTACTTC. This gives the protein CASSDDRVSYEQYF.